This is a list of T cell receptor beta chains from one sample in a study of cytomegalovirus exposure and HLA in healthy donors. Assay used: immunoSEQ multiplex PCR; TCRdb lists only in-frame clones, some missing. The repertoire holds 200,000 to 250,000 clones, roughly 91% seen once, with 1% in the top ten. Sequencing used PBMCs. The receptor source for this set is a woman aged 18-35 years in good health and CMV-seronegative. The CDR3 runs from the conserved cysteine through the conserved F or W. D genes are given only for firm matches. Size tells how often a clone was seen (once, few, many) or the class of an expanded clone, and some rows leave it out.

cdr3_nt: TGTGCCAGGGTTAGACTCAATGAGCAGTTCTTC
cdr3_aa: CARVRLNEQFF
j_call: TRBJ2-1
d_call: NA
v_call: TRBV9
clone_size: NA

cdr3_nt: TGTGCCATCAGTGGTAGTACAGGGTTTGACACTGAAGCTTTCTTT
cdr3_aa: CAISGSTGFDTEAFF
j_call: TRBJ1-1
d_call: NA
v_call: TRBV10-3
clone_size: few

cdr3_nt: TGTGCCAGTAGACCCCCGTACGGGACTAGCGGGGGCCGGGGGGAGGAGCAGTTCTTC
cdr3_aa: CASRPPYGTSGGRGEEQFF
j_call: TRBJ2-1
d_call: TRBD2
v_call: TRBV19
clone_size: NA

cdr3_nt: TGTGCCAGCAGCCCGACTAGCGGGAGGGTGGGTAATGAGCAGTTCTTC
cdr3_aa: CASSPTSGRVGNEQFF
j_call: TRBJ2-1
d_call: TRBD2
v_call: TRBV7-9
clone_size: NA

cdr3_nt: TGTGCCAGCAGCTTGGGTCTTTCTAGCACAGATACGCAGTATTTT
cdr3_aa: CASSLGLSSTDTQYF
j_call: TRBJ2-3
d_call: NA
v_call: TRBV5-4
clone_size: once

cdr3_nt: TGTGCCAGCAGTTACTCGAGGACAGGGAATTCCTACGAGCAGTACTTC
cdr3_aa: CASSYSRTGNSYEQYF
j_call: TRBJ2-7
d_call: TRBD1
v_call: TRBV6-5
clone_size: NA

cdr3_nt: TGTGCCAGCAGCTCACTAGGGGGACAGGGCCCCAATGAGCAGTTCTTC
cdr3_aa: CASSSLGGQGPNEQFF
j_call: TRBJ2-1
d_call: TRBD1
v_call: TRBV11-2
clone_size: NA

cdr3_nt: TGCGCCAGCAGCGACCACAGGGCCAATGAGCAGTTCTTC
cdr3_aa: CASSDHRANEQFF
j_call: TRBJ2-1
d_call: NA
v_call: TRBV5-1
clone_size: NA

cdr3_nt: TGTGCCAGCAGCGTAGGGGGCGGGAGGGCCTACGAGCAGTACTTC
cdr3_aa: CASSVGGGRAYEQYF
j_call: TRBJ2-7
d_call: TRBD2
v_call: TRBV9
clone_size: NA

cdr3_nt: TGTGCCACCAGCACCTCGACTAGCGCCCCCTTCGGGCAGTACTTC
cdr3_aa: CATSTSTSAPFGQYF
j_call: TRBJ2-7
d_call: TRBD2
v_call: TRBV15
clone_size: NA

cdr3_nt: TGTGCCAGCTCCGATGCGCGGCTCGCCCGGGAGCTGTTTTTT
cdr3_aa: CASSDARLARELFF
j_call: TRBJ2-2
d_call: NA
v_call: TRBV2
clone_size: NA

cdr3_nt: TGTGCCAGCAGCCCAACACAGGTCTCCTCTGGGGCCAACGTCCTGACTTTC
cdr3_aa: CASSPTQVSSGANVLTF
j_call: TRBJ2-6
d_call: NA
v_call: TRBV7-9
clone_size: NA

cdr3_nt: TGTGCCAGCTCACCTGCGGGGGGAAACACCGGGGAGCTGTTTTTT
cdr3_aa: CASSPAGGNTGELFF
j_call: TRBJ2-2
d_call: TRBD2
v_call: TRBV18
clone_size: NA

cdr3_nt: TGTGCCTGGACTCGGGGCAGGGGGATTACTAGCACAGATACGCAGTATTTT
cdr3_aa: CAWTRGRGITSTDTQYF
j_call: TRBJ2-3
d_call: TRBD1
v_call: TRBV30
clone_size: once

cdr3_nt: TGTGCCAGCAGTGGTCTAGCGGGGGGGCCGGGTCGTACCGGGGAGCTGTTTTTT
cdr3_aa: CASSGLAGGPGRTGELFF
j_call: TRBJ2-2
d_call: TRBD2
v_call: TRBV6-1
clone_size: NA

cdr3_nt: TGTGCCAGCAGCTTAAGGGGGAACTATGGCTACACCTTC
cdr3_aa: CASSLRGNYGYTF
j_call: TRBJ1-2
d_call: NA
v_call: TRBV13
clone_size: once

cdr3_nt: TGTGCCAGCAGTGGATTCGACAGCTCTGGAAACACCATATATTTT
cdr3_aa: CASSGFDSSGNTIYF
j_call: TRBJ1-3
d_call: NA
v_call: TRBV2
clone_size: NA

cdr3_nt: TGTGCCAGTACCCCCCTCCGGGGACACCTTAACACCGGGGAGCTGTTTTTT
cdr3_aa: CASTPLRGHLNTGELFF
j_call: TRBJ2-2
d_call: NA
v_call: TRBV19
clone_size: NA

cdr3_nt: TGTGCCAGCAGCTTAACAGGGGGCGGCACTGAAGCTTTCTTT
cdr3_aa: CASSLTGGGTEAFF
j_call: TRBJ1-1
d_call: TRBD1
v_call: TRBV7-6
clone_size: NA

cdr3_nt: TGTGCCAGCAGCTTGCAATCCGGTGAGACCCAGTACTTC
cdr3_aa: CASSLQSGETQYF
j_call: TRBJ2-5
d_call: NA
v_call: TRBV5-8
clone_size: NA

cdr3_nt: TGTGCCAGCACCCCAGGGGGCGCAGTCCTCTACGAGCAGTACTTC
cdr3_aa: CASTPGGAVLYEQYF
j_call: TRBJ2-7
d_call: TRBD1
v_call: TRBV27
clone_size: NA

cdr3_nt: TGTGCCAGCAGCCAATTGGTTCCCTTCGAGGGACTAGTGAAAGAGACCCAGTACTTC
cdr3_aa: CASSQLVPFEGLVKETQYF
j_call: TRBJ2-5
d_call: TRBD2
v_call: TRBV4-2
clone_size: NA

cdr3_nt: TGCGCCAGCGCACTTAGCCCAGGGCAAGGGATTGAGCAGTTCTTC
cdr3_aa: CASALSPGQGIEQFF
j_call: TRBJ2-1
d_call: NA
v_call: TRBV5-1
clone_size: NA

cdr3_nt: TGTGCCAGCAGTGACCCTCTAGATAGTACCTACGAGCAGTACTTC
cdr3_aa: CASSDPLDSTYEQYF
j_call: TRBJ2-7
d_call: NA
v_call: TRBV2
clone_size: once

cdr3_nt: TGCGCCAGCAGCCCGAATCGGGGGGCCGGCTATGGCTACACCTTC
cdr3_aa: CASSPNRGAGYGYTF
j_call: TRBJ1-2
d_call: NA
v_call: TRBV5-1
clone_size: NA

cdr3_nt: TGTGCCAGCAGCCTCAACACTGAAGCTTTCTTT
cdr3_aa: CASSLNTEAFF
j_call: TRBJ1-1
d_call: NA
v_call: TRBV11-2
clone_size: few

cdr3_nt: TGTGCCAGTAGTTTTGGACTGTTGAACACTGAAGCTTTCTTT
cdr3_aa: CASSFGLLNTEAFF
j_call: TRBJ1-1
d_call: NA
v_call: TRBV19
clone_size: few

cdr3_nt: TGTGCCAGCAGTTACGAGGACAGGGGACAATACGAGCAGTACTTC
cdr3_aa: CASSYEDRGQYEQYF
j_call: TRBJ2-7
d_call: TRBD1
v_call: TRBV6-5
clone_size: NA

cdr3_nt: TGTGCCAGCAGCTCCCTCCGGGACAACTCCTACGAGCAGTACTTC
cdr3_aa: CASSSLRDNSYEQYF
j_call: TRBJ2-7
d_call: NA
v_call: TRBV11-2
clone_size: NA